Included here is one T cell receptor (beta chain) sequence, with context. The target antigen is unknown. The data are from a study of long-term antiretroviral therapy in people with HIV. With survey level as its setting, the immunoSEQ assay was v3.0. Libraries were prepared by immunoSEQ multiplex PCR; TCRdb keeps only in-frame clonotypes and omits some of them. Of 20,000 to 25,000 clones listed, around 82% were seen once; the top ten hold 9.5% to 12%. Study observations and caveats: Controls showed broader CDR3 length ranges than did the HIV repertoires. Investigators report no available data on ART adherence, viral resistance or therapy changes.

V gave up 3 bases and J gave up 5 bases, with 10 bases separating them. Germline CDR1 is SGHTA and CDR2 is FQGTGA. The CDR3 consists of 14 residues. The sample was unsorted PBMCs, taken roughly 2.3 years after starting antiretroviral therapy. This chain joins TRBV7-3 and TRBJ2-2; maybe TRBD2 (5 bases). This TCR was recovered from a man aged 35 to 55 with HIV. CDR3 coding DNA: TGTGCCAGCAGCTTCAGAGGGTCGACCGGGGAGCTGTTTTTT. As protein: CASSFRGSTGELFF.